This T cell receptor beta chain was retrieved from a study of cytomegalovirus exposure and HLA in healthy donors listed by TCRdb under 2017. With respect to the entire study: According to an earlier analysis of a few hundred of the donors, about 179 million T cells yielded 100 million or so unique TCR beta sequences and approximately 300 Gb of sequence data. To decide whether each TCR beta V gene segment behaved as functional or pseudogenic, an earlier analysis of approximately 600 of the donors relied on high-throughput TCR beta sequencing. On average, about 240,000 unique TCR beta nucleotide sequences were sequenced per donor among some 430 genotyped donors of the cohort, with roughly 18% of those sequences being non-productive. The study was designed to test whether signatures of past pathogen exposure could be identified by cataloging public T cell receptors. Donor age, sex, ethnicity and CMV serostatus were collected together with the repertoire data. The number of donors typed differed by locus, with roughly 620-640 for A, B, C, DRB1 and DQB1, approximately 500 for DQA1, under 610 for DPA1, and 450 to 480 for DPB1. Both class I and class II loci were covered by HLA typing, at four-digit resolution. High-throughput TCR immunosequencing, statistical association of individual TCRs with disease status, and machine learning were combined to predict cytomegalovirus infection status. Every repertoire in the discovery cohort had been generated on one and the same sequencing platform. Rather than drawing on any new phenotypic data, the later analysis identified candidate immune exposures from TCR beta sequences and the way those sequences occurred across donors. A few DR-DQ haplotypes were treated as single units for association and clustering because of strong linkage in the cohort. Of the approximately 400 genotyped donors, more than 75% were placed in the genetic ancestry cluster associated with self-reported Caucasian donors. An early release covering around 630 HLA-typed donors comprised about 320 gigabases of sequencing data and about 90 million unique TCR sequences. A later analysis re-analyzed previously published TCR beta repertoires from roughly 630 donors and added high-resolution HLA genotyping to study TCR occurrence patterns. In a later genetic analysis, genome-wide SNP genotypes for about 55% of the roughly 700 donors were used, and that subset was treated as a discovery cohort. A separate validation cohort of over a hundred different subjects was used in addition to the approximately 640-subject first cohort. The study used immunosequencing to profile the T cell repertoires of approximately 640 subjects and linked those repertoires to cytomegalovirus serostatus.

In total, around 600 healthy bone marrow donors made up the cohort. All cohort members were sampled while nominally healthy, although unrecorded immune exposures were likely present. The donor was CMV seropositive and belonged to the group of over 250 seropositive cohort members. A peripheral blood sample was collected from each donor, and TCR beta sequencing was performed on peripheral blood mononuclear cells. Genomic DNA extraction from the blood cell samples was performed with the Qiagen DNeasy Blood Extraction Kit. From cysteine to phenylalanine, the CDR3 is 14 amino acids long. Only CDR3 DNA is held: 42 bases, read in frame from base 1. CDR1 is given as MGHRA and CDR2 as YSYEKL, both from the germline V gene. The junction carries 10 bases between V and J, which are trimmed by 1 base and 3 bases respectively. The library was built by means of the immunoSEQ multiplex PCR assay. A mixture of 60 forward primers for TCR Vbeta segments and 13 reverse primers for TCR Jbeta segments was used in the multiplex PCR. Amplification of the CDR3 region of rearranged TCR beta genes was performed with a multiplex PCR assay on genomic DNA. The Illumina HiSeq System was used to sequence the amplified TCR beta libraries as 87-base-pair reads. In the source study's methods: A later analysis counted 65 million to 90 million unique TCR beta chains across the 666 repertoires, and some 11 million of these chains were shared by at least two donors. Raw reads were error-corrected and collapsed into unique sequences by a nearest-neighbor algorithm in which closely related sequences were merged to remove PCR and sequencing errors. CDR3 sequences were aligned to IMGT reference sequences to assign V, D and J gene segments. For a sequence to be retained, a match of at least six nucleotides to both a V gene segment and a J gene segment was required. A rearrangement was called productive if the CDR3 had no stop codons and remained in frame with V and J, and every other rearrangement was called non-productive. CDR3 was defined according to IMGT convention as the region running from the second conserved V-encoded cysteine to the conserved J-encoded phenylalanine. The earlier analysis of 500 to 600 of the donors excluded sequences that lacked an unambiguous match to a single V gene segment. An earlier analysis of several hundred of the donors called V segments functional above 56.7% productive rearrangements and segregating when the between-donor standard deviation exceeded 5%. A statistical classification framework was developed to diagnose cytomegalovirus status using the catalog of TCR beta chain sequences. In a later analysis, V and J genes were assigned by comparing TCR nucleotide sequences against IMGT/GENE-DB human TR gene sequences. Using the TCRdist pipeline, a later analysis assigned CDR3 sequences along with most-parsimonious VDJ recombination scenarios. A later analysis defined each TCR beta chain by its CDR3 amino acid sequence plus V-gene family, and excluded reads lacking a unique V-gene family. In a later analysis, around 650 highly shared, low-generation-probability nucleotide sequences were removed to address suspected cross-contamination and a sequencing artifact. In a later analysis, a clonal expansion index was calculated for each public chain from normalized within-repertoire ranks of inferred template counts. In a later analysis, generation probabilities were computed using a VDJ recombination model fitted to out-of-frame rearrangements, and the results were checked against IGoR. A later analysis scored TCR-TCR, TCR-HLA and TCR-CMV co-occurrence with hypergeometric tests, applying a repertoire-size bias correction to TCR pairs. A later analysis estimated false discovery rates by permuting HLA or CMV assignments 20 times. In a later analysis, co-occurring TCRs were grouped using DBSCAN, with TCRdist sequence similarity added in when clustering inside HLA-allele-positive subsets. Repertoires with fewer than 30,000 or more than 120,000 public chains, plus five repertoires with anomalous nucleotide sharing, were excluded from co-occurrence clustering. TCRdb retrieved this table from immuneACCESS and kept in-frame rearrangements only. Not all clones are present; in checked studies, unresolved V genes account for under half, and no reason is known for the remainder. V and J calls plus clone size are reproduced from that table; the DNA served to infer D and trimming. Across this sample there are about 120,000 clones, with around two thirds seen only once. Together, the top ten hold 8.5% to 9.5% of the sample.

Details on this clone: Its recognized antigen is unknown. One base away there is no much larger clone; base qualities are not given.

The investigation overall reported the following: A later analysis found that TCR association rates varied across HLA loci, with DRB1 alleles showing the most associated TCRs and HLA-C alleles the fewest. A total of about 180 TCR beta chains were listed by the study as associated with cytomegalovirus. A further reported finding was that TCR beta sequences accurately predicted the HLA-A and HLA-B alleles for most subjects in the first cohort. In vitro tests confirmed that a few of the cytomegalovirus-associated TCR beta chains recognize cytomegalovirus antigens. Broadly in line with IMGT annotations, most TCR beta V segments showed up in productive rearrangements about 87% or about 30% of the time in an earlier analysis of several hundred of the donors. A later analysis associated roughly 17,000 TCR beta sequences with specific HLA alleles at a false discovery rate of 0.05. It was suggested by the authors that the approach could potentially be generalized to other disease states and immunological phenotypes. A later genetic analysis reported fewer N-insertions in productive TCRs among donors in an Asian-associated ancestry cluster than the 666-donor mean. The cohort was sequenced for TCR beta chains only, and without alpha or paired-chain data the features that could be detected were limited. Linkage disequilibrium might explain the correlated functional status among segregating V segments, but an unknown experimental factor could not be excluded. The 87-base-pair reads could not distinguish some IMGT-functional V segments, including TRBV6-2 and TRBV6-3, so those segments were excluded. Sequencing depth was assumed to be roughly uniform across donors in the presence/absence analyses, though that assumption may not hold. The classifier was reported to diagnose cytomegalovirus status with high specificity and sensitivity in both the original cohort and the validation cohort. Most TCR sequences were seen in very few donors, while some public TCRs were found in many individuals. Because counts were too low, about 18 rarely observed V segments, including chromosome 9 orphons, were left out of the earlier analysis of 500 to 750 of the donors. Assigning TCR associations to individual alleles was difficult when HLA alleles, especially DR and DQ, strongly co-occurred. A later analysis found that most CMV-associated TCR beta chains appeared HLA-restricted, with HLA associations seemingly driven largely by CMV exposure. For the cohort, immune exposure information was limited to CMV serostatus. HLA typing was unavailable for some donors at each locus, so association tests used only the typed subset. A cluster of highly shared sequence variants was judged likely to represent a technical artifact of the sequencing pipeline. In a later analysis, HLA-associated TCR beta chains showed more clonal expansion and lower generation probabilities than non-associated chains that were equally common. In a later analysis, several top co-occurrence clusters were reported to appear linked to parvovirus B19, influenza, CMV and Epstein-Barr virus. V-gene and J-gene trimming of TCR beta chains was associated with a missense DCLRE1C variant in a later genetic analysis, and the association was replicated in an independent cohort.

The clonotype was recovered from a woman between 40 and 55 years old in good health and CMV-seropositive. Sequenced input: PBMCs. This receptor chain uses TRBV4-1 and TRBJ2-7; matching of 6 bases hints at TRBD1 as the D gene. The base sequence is TGCGCCAGCAGCCAAGTCCCAGGGGTCTACGAGCAGTACTTC. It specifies CASSQVPGVYEQYF.